The next 8 T cell receptor beta chains were all read from a single sample in a study of blood T cell repertoires in COVID-19. Method: immunoSEQ multiplex PCR; TCRdb's copy keeps in-frame clones and lacks some. Of under 200,000 clones listed, 65% to 90% were seen once; the top ten hold roughly 8.6%. The sequenced material came from peripheral blood. These TCRs come from a man in his fifties or sixties with acute or convalescent COVID-19.

The rearrangement joins TRBV2 to TRBJ1-1, with a weak D call TRBD1 (5 bases). The germline gives CDR1 SNHLY, CDR2 FYNNEI. This CDR3 comprises 12 residues. V lost 6 bases to trimming and J lost 9 bases, with 14 bases between them. The CDR3 spells CASSPRQTQAFF. DNA of the CDR3: TGTGCCAGCAGCCCTCGACAGACCCAAGCTTTCTTT.

J is TRBJ2-2 and V is TRBV9; the match to TRBD1 covers 8 bases. V lost 4 bases and J lost 6; bases outside the gene matches: 8. CDR1 and CDR2 (germline): SGDLS, YYNGEE. The CDR3 runs 15 residues. The CDR3 loop reads CASSPGGWGSGELFF. CDR3 nucleotides: TGTGCCAGCAGCCCAGGGGGCTGGGGGTCCGGGGAGCTGTTTTTT.

This clone appeared a single time. The gene calls are TRBV18 and TRBJ1-1, with TRBD1 identical over 10 bases. This CDR3 is 16 amino acids long. CDR1 KGHSH and CDR2 LQKENI come from the germline V gene. V was pared by 1 base and J by 4 bases, with 6 bases of the junction left unmatched. CDR3 region: CASSPQTGGIGTEAFF. CDR3 sequence (DNA): TGTGCCAGCTCACCACAGACAGGGGGCATAGGCACTGAAGCTTTCTTT.

The rearrangement uses TRBV6-5 and TRBJ1-3; 10 positions match TRBD1. V lost 6 bases and J lost 4; bases outside the gene matches: 6. The CDR3 has 15 amino acids. Germline V lookup: CDR1 MNHEY, CDR2 SVGAGI. The CDR3 nucleotides are TGTGCCAGCAGGACAGGGGGCGAGTCGGGAAACACCATATATTTT. It translates to CASRTGGESGNTIYF.

The rearrangement joins TRBV7-9 to TRBJ2-7, with D possibly being TRBD1 (6 bases). Trimming took 5 bases from V and 2 from J, leaving 10 bases between them. The germline gives CDR1 SEHNR, CDR2 FQNEAQ (reference sequence). CDR3 size: 13 residues. The CDR3 region has the DNA TGTGCCAGCAGCAACAGGGATACCTACGAGCAGTACTTC. Amino acid sequence: CASSNRDTYEQYF. Using reference TRBV7-9 and TRBJ2-7 for the parts outside the CDR3, the full variable domain is DTGVSQNPRHKITKRGQNVTFRCDPISEHNRLYWYRQTLGQGPEFLTYFQNEAQLEKSRLLSDRFSAERPKGSFSTLEIQRTEQGDSAMYLCASSNRDTYEQYFGPGTRLTVT.

The genes are TRBV30 and TRBJ1-5; the D gene is possibly TRBD1 (5 bases). CDR1 GTSNPN and CDR2 SVGIG come from the germline V gene (reference sequence). This CDR3 spans 14 amino acids. Trimming cost V 5 bases and J 3 bases, with 14 bases left between them. In nucleotides, the CDR3 is TGTGCCTGGGGGCCAGGGCTATTCAATCAGCCCCAGCATTTT. Protein product: CAWGPGLFNQPQHF. Combining the CDR3 with reference TRBV30 and TRBJ1-5 gives the whole variable domain SQTIHQWPATLVQPVGSPLSLECTVEGTSNPNLYWYRQAAGRGLQLLFYSVGIGQISSEVPQNLSASRPQDRQFILSSKKLLLSDSGFYLCAWGPGLFNQPQHFGDGTRLSIL.

The table lists this clone with a count of one. The chain joins TRBV18 to TRBJ1-4; TRBD1 matches 8 bases. Germline lookup yields CDR1 KGHSH and CDR2 LQKENI. The CDR3 loop spans 14 amino acids. J gave up 5 bases and V 5 bases, and 4 bases lay outside the gene matches. The CDR3 here is CASSSTGANEKLFF. The CDR3, as DNA: TGTGCCAGCTCATCGACAGGGGCCAATGAAAAACTGTTTTTT.

The J gene is TRBJ1-1, the V gene TRBV15; no firm D call. The V end was cut by 0 bases, the J end by 6 bases, with 14 bases between. The CDR3 contains 15 residues. The germline V gene has CDR1 LNHNV and CDR2 YYDKDF (reference sequence). CDR3: CATSRDGQRTAEAFF. DNA of the CDR3: TGTGCCACCAGCAGAGATGGCCAGCGAACGGCTGAAGCTTTCTTT.